These 25 T cell receptor beta chains came from one sample sequenced in a study of blood T cell repertoires in COVID-19. Sequenced by immunoSEQ multiplex PCR; TCRdb stores in-frame clones only, minus some. The sample holds around 68,000 clones, 80% to 85% seen once. The sample consisted of peripheral blood. These receptors all come from a human donor in a cohort sampled during active COVID-19.

J is TRBJ1-5 and V is TRBV6-4, with TRBD1 identical over 7 bases. CDR1 is MRHNA, CDR2 SNTAGT, per germline. The CDR3 loop spans 14 amino acids. Unmatched junction bases numbered 5, after V lost 6 bases and J lost 3 bases. DNA for the CDR3: TGTGCCAGCAGACTGGACAGGTTCAATCAGCCCCAGCATTTT. Amino acids: CASRLDRFNQPQHF.

This sequence joins TRBV30 and TRBJ1-6, with D possibly being TRBD1 (5 bases). The CDR3 runs to 13 residues. CDR1 GTSNPN and CDR2 SVGIG come from the germline V gene (reference sequence). The V and J ends lost 5 bases and 6 bases respectively, with 11 bases between them. The CDR3 here is CAWQGIANSPLHF. Here the CDR3 DNA reads TGTGCCTGGCAGGGTATTGCTAATTCACCCCTCCACTTT.

V usage is TRBV10-1 and J usage is TRBJ2-2; D might be TRBD1 (5 bases). V lost 3 bases and J 4 bases, leaving 15 bases between the germline ends. The CDR3 is made up of 16 amino acids. Germline values: CDR1 WNHNN, CDR2 SYGVQD (reference sequence). The DNA of the CDR3 is TGCGCCAGCAGTGATTTAGGGGCGCAAAGCACCGGGGAGCTGTTTTTT. Amino acids: CASSDLGAQSTGELFF.

This sequence joins TRBV3-1 (or the pseudogene TRBV3-2) and TRBJ2-5; 11 bases fit TRBD1. The CDR3 loop spans 14 amino acids. The germline V gene encodes CDR1 LGHDT and CDR2 YNNKEL (reference sequence). V was pared by 6 bases and J by 8 bases, with 8 bases of the junction left unmatched. The CDR3 here is CASSRGTGGTTQYF. The CDR3 bases are TGTGCCAGCAGTCGAGGGACAGGGGGGACAACCCAGTACTTC.

For the CDR3, the DNA is TGTGCCAGCAAGGCAGGGGGCGTCAATCAGCCCCAGCATTTT. This codes for CASKAGGVNQPQHF. J is TRBJ1-5 and V is TRBV2, with 8 positions matching TRBD1. There are 14 residues in the CDR3. The J segment lost 3 bases and the V segment lost 7 bases, leaving 5 bases of the junction unmatched. Germline values: CDR1 SNHLY, CDR2 FYNNEI.

The chain joins TRBV6-5 to TRBJ1-6; D not resolved. In germline, CDR1 is MNHEY, CDR2 SVGAGI. This CDR3 comprises 16 residues. V shed 0 bases and J shed 0 bases, with 6 bases lying between them. The CDR3 loop is CASSYSRDSYNSPLHF. CDR3 in DNA: TGTGCCAGCAGTTACTCGAGGGACTCCTATAATTCACCCCTCCACTTT.

The CDR3 reads CASSQGLAGYNEQFF. The CDR3 nucleotides read TGTGCCAGCAGCCAGGGACTAGCGGGATACAATGAGCAGTTCTTC. J is TRBJ2-1 and V is TRBV7-8, with 13 bases matching TRBD2. V shed 5 bases and J 4 bases; nucleotides not matched to a gene: 2. The CDR3 consists of 15 residues. The V gene's germline CDR1 is SGHVS and CDR2 FQNEAQ. The full variable domain, its missing parts supplied by reference TRBV7-8 and TRBJ2-1, is GAGVSQSPRYKVAKRGQDVALRCDPISGHVSLFWYQQALGQGPEFLTYFQNEAQLDKSGLPSDRFFAERPEGSVSTLKIQRTQQEDSAVYLCASSQGLAGYNEQFFGPGTRLTVL.

The V and J genes are TRBV25-1 and TRBJ1-4; 11 bases are shared with TRBD1. The V gene's germline CDR1 is MGHDK and CDR2 SYGVNS. The junction had 10 bases not matched to a gene; V was cut back by 3 bases and J by 7 bases. CDR3 length: 17 amino acids. The CDR3 DNA follows: TGTGCCAGCAGTGATCAGGACAGGGGGCGGAAAAGTGAAAAACTGTTTTTT. Translation gives CASSDQDRGRKSEKLFF.

The V and J genes are TRBV7-2 and TRBJ2-3; TRBD2 matches at 9 bases. Per germline, CDR1 SGHTA and CDR2 FQGNSA. J lost 2 bases, V lost 4 bases, and 10 bases had no gene match. The CDR3 totals 17 residues. The CDR3 spells CASSSRGSGGFTDTQYF. CDR3 nucleotide sequence: TGTGCCAGCAGCTCCCGGGGTAGCGGGGGCTTCACAGATACGCAGTATTTT.

The chain employs TRBV28 and TRBJ1-3; tentative D call: TRBD1 (6 bases). CDR3 length: 14 residues. V was trimmed by 10 bases and J by 2 bases, leaving 15 bases between them. Germline CDR1 MDHEN, CDR2 SYDVKM. CDR3 loop: CATVDRLTGNTIYF. DNA for the CDR3: TGTGCCACGGTCGACAGGCTTACTGGAAACACCATATATTTT. Based on the CDR3 plus reference TRBV28 and TRBJ1-3, the full variable domain is DVKVTQSSRYLVKRTGEKVFLECVQDMDHENMFWYRQDPGLGLRLIYFSYDVKMKEKGDIPEGYSVSREKKERFSLILESASTNQTSMYLCATVDRLTGNTIYFGEGSWLTVV.

This chain joins TRBV6-2 or TRBV6-3 and TRBJ2-1, with unresolved D. This CDR3 spans 14 amino acids. Trimming shortened V by 0 bases and J by 6 bases, and 9 bases separated the two germline ends. Germline lookup yields CDR1 MNHEY and CDR2 SVGEGT. The CDR3 DNA sequence: TGTGCCAGCAGTTACTCGATCAGGCGCAATGAGCAGTTCTTC. This codes for CASSYSIRRNEQFF.

The genes are TRBV5-1 and TRBJ2-2; TRBD2 matches at 15 bases. Germline loops: CDR1 SGHRS, CDR2 YFSETQ. The CDR3 sequence is 18 residues long. J gave up 2 bases and V 2 bases, and 4 bases lay outside the gene matches. The CDR3 DNA reads TGCGCCAGCAGCTTCAGGGGACTAGCGGGGGGAAACACCGGGGAGCTGTTTTTT. Protein sequence: CASSFRGLAGGNTGELFF.

A few counts support this clone. This chain uses TRBV7-7 with TRBJ2-2; D gene ambiguous. CDR1 is SSHAT and CDR2 is FNYEAQ in the germline V gene (reference sequence). The CDR3 contains 15 residues. V lost 2 bases, J lost 0 bases, and 7 bases lay in between. The CDR3 loop reads CASSLNSANTGELFF. DNA for the CDR3: TGTGCCAGCAGCTTAAATAGTGCGAACACCGGGGAGCTGTTTTTT.

The CDR3 here is CASSVGAFYNEQFF. CDR3 nucleotide sequence: TGTGCCAGCAGCGTAGGGGCCTTCTACAATGAGCAGTTCTTC. V is TRBV9 and J is TRBJ2-1; no firm D call. V lost 0 bases to trimming and J lost 3 bases, with 7 bases between them. Germline lookup yields CDR1 SGDLS and CDR2 YYNGEE. This CDR3 contains 14 residues.

This clone was seen once. V is TRBV7-2 and J is TRBJ1-1; D remains unclear. Germline assignment: CDR1 SGHTA and CDR2 FQGNSA. Trimming took off 0 bases at V and 1 base at J, with 21 bases between the two ends. The CDR3 extends over 19 amino acids. The CDR3 region is CASSLATAWQASKNTEAFF. In nucleotides, the CDR3 is TGTGCCAGCAGCTTAGCCACAGCATGGCAGGCTTCAAAGAACACTGAAGCTTTCTTT. Variable domain in full (rest from reference TRBV7-2 and TRBJ1-1): GAGVSQSPSNKVTEKGKDVELRCDPISGHTALYWYRQSLGQGLEFLIYFQGNSAPDKSGLPSDRFSAERTGGSVSTLTIQRTQQEDSAVYLCASSLATAWQASKNTEAFFGQGTRLTVV.

This clone was observed a single time. The gene calls are TRBV7-9 and TRBJ2-1; D is undetermined. The germline gives CDR1 SEHNR, CDR2 FQNEAQ (reference sequence). This CDR3 is 17 amino acids long. V lost 4 bases to trimming and J lost 9 bases, with 25 bases between them. The CDR3 protein is CASSSIGKADASGEQFF. In DNA form, the CDR3 reads TGTGCCAGCAGCTCCATAGGAAAGGCTGACGCCTCAGGTGAGCAGTTCTTC.

This chain joins TRBV6-2 or TRBV6-3 and TRBJ2-7, with 7 bases fitting TRBD1. The CDR3 has 17 amino acids. V lost 0 bases to trimming and J lost 2 bases; unmatched junction nucleotides: 10. Per germline, CDR1 MNHEY and CDR2 SVGEGT. The CDR3 region has the DNA TGTGCCAGCAGTTACTCCCGACAGGGAACAAAGCCCTACGAGCAGTACTTC. Amino acids: CASSYSRQGTKPYEQYF.

The rearrangement links TRBV4-1 to TRBJ2-1; D is possibly TRBD2 (5 bases). Germline V gene data show CDR1 as MGHRA and CDR2 as YSYEKL. V lost 4 bases and J lost 8, with 21 bases in between. This CDR3 spans 16 amino acids. Here the CDR3 DNA reads TGCGCCAGCAGCCCCCGAAGAGGGCCTACAATCGATGAGCAGTTCTTC. Its protein product is CASSPRRGPTIDEQFF.

In its sample, this clone was seen a few times. The chain is built from TRBV28 and TRBJ1-1, with 7 bases lining up with TRBD1. V trimming: 7 bases; J trimming: 1 base; junction bases outside the gene matches: 3. Per germline, CDR1 MDHEN and CDR2 SYDVKM. There are 13 residues in the CDR3. CDR3 amino acids: CASIQGGNTEAFF. DNA of the CDR3: TGTGCCAGCATCCAGGGGGGGAACACTGAAGCTTTCTTT. Looking up the rest from reference TRBV28 and TRBJ1-1 gives the full variable domain: DVKVTQSSRYLVKRTGEKVFLECVQDMDHENMFWYRQDPGLGLRLIYFSYDVKMKEKGDIPEGYSVSREKKERFSLILESASTNQTSMYLCASIQGGNTEAFFGQGTRLTVV.

The chain carries TRBV3-1 (or the pseudogene TRBV3-2) and TRBJ2-3; 7 bases are a match to TRBD1. J lost 4 bases, V lost 0 bases, and 7 bases had no gene match. The CDR3 consists of 16 residues. From germline, CDR1 is LGHDT and CDR2 YNNKEL (reference sequence). For the CDR3, the DNA is TGTGCCAGCAGCCAAGAGGGACAGCTTTCGGCAGATACGCAGTATTTT. Protein product: CASSQEGQLSADTQYF.

The chain employs TRBV18 and TRBJ2-7; maybe TRBD2 (5 bases). CDR1 is KGHSH, CDR2 LQKENI, per germline. The CDR3 covers 15 residues. V was shortened by 3 bases and J by 1 base, with 13 bases between the two germline ends. The CDR3 loop reads CASSPLDGESYEQYF. The DNA for the CDR3 is TGTGCCAGCTCACCGTTGGACGGGGAGTCCTACGAGCAGTACTTC. Complete variable domain (other parts from reference TRBV18 and TRBJ2-7): NAGVMQNPRHLVRRRGQEARLRCSPMKGHSHVYWYRQLPEEGLKFMVYLQKENIIDESGMPKERFSAEFPKEGPSILRIQQVVRGDSAAYFCASSPLDGESYEQYFGPGTRLTVT.

The V call is TRBV6-5, the J call TRBJ2-7; 10 positions match TRBD1. The CDR3 is 14 residues long. CDR1 MNHEY and CDR2 SVGAGI come from the germline V gene. V lost 6 bases, J lost 4 bases, and 6 bases stayed unmatched. CDR3: CASSRQGAEYEQYV. The CDR3 nucleotides are TGTGCCAGCAGCCGACAGGGGGCAGAATACGAGCAGTACGTC.

The chain is built from TRBV7-2 and TRBJ2-1, with TRBD2 matching 10 bases. CDR1 SGHTA and CDR2 FQGNSA come from the germline V gene. J lost 4 bases, V lost 5 bases, and 5 bases had no gene match. CDR3 length: 15 residues. The CDR3, as DNA: TGTGCCAGCAGCCCTCAGCGGGGGGGATACAATGAGCAGTTCTTC. Its protein product is CASSPQRGGYNEQFF.

CDR3 nucleotides: TGTGCCAGCAGTTACGGGACAGGACGAGGCCAAGAGACCCAGTACTTC. Residues: CASSYGTGRGQETQYF. This rearrangement joins TRBV6-6 to TRBJ2-5, with TRBD1 identical over 8 bases. CDR3 length: 16 residues. In germline, CDR1 is MNHNY, CDR2 SVGAGI (reference sequence). Germline trimming cut 2 bases from V and 1 base from J; bases unmatched to any gene: 6.

The J gene is TRBJ2-2, the V gene TRBV6-5, with D possibly matching TRBD2 (6 bases). Looked up from germline, CDR1 is MNHEY and CDR2 is SVGAGI. Between the trimmed V and J ends, which lost 6 bases and 4 bases, there was a span of 9 bases. The CDR3 contains 13 residues. The CDR3 is CASRAGGTGELFF. CDR3 DNA sequence: TGTGCCAGCAGGGCCGGGGGCACCGGGGAGCTGTTTTTT.